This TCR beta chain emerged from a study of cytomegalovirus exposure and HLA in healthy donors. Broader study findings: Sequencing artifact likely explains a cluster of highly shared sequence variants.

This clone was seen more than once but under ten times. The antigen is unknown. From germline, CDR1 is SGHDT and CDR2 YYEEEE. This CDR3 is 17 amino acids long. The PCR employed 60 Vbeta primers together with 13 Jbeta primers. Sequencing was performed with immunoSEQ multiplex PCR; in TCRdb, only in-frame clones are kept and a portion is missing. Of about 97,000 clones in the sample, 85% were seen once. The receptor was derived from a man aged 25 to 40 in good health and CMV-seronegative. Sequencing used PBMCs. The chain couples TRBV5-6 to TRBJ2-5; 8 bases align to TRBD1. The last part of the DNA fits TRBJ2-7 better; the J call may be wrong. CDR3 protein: CASTPDRDSRRGDEQYF. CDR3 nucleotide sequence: TGTGCCAGCACCCCGGACAGGGACTCCAGACGGGGTGACGAGCAGTACTTC.